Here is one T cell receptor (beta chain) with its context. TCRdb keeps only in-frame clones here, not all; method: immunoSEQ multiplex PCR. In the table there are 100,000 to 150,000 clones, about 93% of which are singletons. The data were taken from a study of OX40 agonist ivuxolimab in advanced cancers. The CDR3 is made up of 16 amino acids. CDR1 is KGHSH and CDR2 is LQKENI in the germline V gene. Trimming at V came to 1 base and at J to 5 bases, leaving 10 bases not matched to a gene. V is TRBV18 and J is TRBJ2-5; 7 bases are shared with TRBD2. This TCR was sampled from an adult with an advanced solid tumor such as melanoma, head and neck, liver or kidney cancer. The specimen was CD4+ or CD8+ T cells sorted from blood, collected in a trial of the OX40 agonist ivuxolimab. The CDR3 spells CASSPRGRARWETQYF. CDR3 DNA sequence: TGTGCCAGCTCACCACGTGGGAGGGCCCGGTGGGAGACCCAGTACTTC.